This T cell receptor (beta chain) was sequenced in a study of blood T cells in healthy people across ages. At the level of the study: Every two T cells gave about one barcoded beta molecule via template switching. Broader study findings: Long-lived and aged donors differed, with more naive CD4+ cells and higher diversity in the long-lived. CMV status of donors was not determined, possibly confounding expanded clonotype changes.

A second PCR, run for about 7 to 12 cycles, used a sample-barcoded 5' primer plus a J-beta primer mix. Each single sample gave us at least 2.5 million CDR3-containing paired-end reads. In TCRdb, the 5' RACE reads were re-called with MiXCR into one record per CDR3 protein. The data hold about 810,000 distinct CDR3 sequences, with under 40% observed a single time. Turning to this clonotype: No antigen is known for it.

The sequence derives from a man aged 18 to 35 in good health. Sequenced input: blood.

CDR3 protein: CAISEGPSGGYNEQFF. As DNA, the CDR3 is TGTGCCATCAGTGAAGGCCCTAGCGGGGGTTACAATGAGCAGTTCTTC. This sequence joins TRBV10-3 and TRBJ2-1; 10 bases agree with TRBD2. The CDR3 totals 16 residues. Germline loops: CDR1 ENHRY, CDR2 SYGVKD. Germline trimming cut 3 bases from V and 4 bases from J; bases unmatched to any gene: 6.